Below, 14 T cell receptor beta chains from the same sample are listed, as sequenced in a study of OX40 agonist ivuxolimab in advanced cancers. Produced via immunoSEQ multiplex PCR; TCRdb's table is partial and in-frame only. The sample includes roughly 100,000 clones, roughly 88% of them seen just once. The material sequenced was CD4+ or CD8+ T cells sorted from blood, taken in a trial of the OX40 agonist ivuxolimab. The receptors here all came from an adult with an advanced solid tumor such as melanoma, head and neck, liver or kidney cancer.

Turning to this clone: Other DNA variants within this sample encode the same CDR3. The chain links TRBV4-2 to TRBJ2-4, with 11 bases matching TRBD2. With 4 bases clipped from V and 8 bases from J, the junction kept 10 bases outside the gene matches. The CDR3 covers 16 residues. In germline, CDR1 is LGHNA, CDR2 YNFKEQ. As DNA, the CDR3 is TGTGCCAGCAGCCCGAGAACGGGACTAGCGGCTTACATTCAGTACTTC. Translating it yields CASSPRTGLAAYIQYF.

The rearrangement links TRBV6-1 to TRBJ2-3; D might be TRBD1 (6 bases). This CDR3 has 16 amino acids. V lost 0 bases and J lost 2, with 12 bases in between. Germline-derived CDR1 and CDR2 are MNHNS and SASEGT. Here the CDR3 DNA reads TGTGCCAGCAGTGAAGCCGGGGACACCTCCACAGATACGCAGTATTTT. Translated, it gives CASSEAGDTSTDTQYF.

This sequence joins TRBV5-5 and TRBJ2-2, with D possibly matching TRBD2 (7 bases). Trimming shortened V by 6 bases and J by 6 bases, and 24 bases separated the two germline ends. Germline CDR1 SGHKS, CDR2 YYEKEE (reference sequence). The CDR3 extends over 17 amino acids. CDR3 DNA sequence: TGTGCCAGCAACCAAGGTGGGGGGGCGATTCTTGCCGGGGAGCTGTTTTTT. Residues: CASNQGGGAILAGELFF.

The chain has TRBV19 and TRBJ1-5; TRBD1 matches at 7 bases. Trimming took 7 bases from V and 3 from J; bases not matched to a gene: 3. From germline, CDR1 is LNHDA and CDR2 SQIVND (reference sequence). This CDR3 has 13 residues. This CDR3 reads CASTGQLNQPQHF. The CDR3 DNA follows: TGTGCCAGTACGGGACAGCTCAATCAGCCCCAGCATTTT.

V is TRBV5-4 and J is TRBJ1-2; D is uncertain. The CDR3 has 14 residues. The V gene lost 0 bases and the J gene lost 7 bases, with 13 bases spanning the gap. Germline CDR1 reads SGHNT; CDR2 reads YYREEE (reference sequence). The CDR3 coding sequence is TGTGCCAGCAGCTTGGATGGGGTTTCTCGTGGCTACACCTTC. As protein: CASSLDGVSRGYTF.

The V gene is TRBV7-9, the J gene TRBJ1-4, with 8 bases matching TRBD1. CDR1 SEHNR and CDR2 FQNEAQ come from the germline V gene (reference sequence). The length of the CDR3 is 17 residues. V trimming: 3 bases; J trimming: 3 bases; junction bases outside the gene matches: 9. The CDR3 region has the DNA TGTGCCAGCAGCTTGGCCGACAGGGGACGGGCTAATGAAAAACTGTTTTTT. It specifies CASSLADRGRANEKLFF. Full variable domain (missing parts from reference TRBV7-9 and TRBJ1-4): DTGVSQNPRHKITKRGQNVTFRCDPISEHNRLYWYRQTLGQGPEFLTYFQNEAQLEKSRLLSDRFSAERPKGSFSTLEIQRTEQGDSAMYLCASSLADRGRANEKLFFGSGTQLSVL.

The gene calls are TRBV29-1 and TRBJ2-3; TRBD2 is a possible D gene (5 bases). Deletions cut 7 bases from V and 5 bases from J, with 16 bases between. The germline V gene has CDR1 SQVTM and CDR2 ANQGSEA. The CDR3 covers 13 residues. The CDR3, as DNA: TGCAGCGCTAGCCCAGGCCATGGAGATACGCAGTATTTT. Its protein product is CSASPGHGDTQYF.

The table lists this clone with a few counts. CDR3 DNA: TGTGCCAGCCGCTCCGGAGATGAAAAACTGTTTTTT. Translation gives CASRSGDEKLFF. The rearrangement uses TRBV7-9 and TRBJ1-4; the D is unclear. Per germline, CDR1 SEHNR and CDR2 FQNEAQ (reference sequence). CDR3 length equals 12 residues. Between the trimmed V and J ends, which lost 8 bases and 6 bases, there was a span of 10 bases.

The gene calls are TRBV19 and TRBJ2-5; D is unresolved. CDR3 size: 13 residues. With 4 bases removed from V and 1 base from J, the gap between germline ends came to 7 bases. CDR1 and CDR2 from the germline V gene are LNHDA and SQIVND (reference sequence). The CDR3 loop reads CASSTIAQETQYF. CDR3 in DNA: TGTGCCAGTAGTACTATTGCCCAAGAGACCCAGTACTTC.

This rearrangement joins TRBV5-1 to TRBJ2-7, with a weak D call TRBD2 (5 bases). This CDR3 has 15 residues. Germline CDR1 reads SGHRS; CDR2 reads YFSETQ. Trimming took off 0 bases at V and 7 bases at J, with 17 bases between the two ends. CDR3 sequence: CASSLEPGTRAEQYF. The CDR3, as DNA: TGCGCCAGCAGCTTGGAACCCGGAACGCGGGCGGAGCAGTACTTC.

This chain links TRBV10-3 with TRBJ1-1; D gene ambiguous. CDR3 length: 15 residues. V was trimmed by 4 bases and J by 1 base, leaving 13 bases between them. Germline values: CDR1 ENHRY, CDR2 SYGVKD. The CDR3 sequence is CAISGSLLGNTEAFF. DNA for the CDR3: TGTGCCATCAGTGGAAGCCTTTTAGGGAACACTGAAGCTTTCTTT.

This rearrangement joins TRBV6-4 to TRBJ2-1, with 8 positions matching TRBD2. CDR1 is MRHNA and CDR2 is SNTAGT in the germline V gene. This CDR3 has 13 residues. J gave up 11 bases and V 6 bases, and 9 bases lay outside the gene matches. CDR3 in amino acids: CASREASGYQQFF. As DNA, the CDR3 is TGTGCCAGCAGAGAGGCTAGCGGGTATCAGCAGTTCTTC.

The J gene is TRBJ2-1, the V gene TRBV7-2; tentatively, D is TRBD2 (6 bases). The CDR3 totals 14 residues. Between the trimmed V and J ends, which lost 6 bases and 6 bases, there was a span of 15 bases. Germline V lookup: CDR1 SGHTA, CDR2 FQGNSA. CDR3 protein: CASSYSTSSNEQFF. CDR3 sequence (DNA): TGTGCCAGCAGTTACTCCACTAGCTCCAATGAGCAGTTCTTC.

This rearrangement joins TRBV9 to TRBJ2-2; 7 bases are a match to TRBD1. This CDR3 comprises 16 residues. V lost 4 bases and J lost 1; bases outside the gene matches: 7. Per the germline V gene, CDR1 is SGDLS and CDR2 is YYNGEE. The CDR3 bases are TGTGCCAGCAGCCCCCGGAGGACAGGGAACACCGGGGAGCTGTTTTTT. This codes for CASSPRRTGNTGELFF.